This T cell receptor (beta chain) appears in the sequencing data of a study of blood T cell repertoires in COVID-19. At the level of the study: The United States, Italy and Spain provided the acute and convalescent COVID-19 samples.

Generated by immunoSEQ multiplex PCR, the TCRdb table keeps only in-frame clones and is missing some. This sample yields 70,000 to 95,000 clones, of which 80% are seen a single time; around 17% belongs to the top ten. Losses at the gene ends were 3 bases for V and 9 bases for J; bases not matched to a gene: 3. This CDR3 spans 13 amino acids. Germline V lookup: CDR1 KGHSH, CDR2 LQKENI. The sample was peripheral blood. The receptor was derived from a human donor in a cohort sampled during active COVID-19. The genes are TRBV18 and TRBJ2-1, with 9 bases that match TRBD1. The CDR3 protein is CASSPTGGGEQFF. The CDR3, as DNA: TGTGCCAGCTCACCGACAGGGGGTGGTGAGCAGTTCTTC.